Sequencing of this T cell receptor beta chain was carried out in a study of cytomegalovirus exposure and HLA in healthy donors. CDR3 length: 14 residues. Germline V CDR1 and CDR2: PRHDT, FYEKMQ (reference sequence). J lost 6 bases, V lost 2 bases, and 5 bases had no gene match. A word on this clone: What it recognizes is unknown.

PCR used 60 Vbeta primers and 13 Jbeta primers. Original handling: Later, an analysis found 65 million to 85 million unique TCR beta chains, and some 10 million of these were shared. Measured with immunoSEQ multiplex PCR; TCRdb has only the in-frame clones, and not every one. V, J and clone size were drawn from that table, and D and trimming were deduced from the DNA. Its table records roughly 30,000 clones. Overall study results and limits: Reports showed the classifier diagnosing cytomegalovirus status with high specificity and sensitivity. The study flagged about 160 TCR beta chains as cytomegalovirus-associated. An observed cluster of highly shared sequence variants was recorded as a likely sequencing artifact.

This receptor was identified in a female donor in good health and CMV-seronegative. Sequenced sample: PBMCs. The chain links TRBV13 to TRBJ1-2; 8 bases are a match to TRBD1. The DNA of the CDR3 is TGTGCCAGCAGCTTAACCCCACAGGGGGATGGCTACACCTTC. Translation: CASSLTPQGDGYTF.